This T cell receptor beta chain was captured by sequencing in a study of T-cell memory formation after mild COVID-19. General study results and limits: Among CD4+ contracting clones, most were CM and EM, and CD8+ ones EMRA.

This clonotype was picked up many times. Its antigen remains unknown. The CDR3 runs 17 residues. Germline CDR1 is SGHAT and CDR2 is FQNNGV. Losses at the gene ends were 4 bases for V and 8 bases for J; bases not matched to a gene: 16. TCRdb independently ran MiXCR on the 5' RACE reads; one entry per CDR3 protein. The sample yields roughly 400,000 distinct CDR3 sequences, roughly 15% seen once. The receptor comes from a young man who had mild COVID-19 (a few samples of this study predate the infection). Cell type and time point are not known. The rearrangement joins TRBV11-2 to TRBJ1-4; 7 bases fit TRBD1. Material for sequencing was PBMCs or a T cell subset sorted from them (not recorded which). In DNA form, the CDR3 reads TGTGCCAGCAGCTCCCGTGCCGGGACAGAGTTTAGGGAAAAACTGTTTTTT. Its translation: CASSSRAGTEFREKLFF.